Listed below are T cell receptor beta chains from one sample, sequenced in a study of regulatory T cells in long-lasting Graves disease. TCRdb re-analysed the multiplex PCR reads in MiXCR, keeping a single row per CDR3 protein. The table has about 620,000 distinct CDR3 sequences, roughly 16% seen once. This sample also belongs to another study, concerning T cells in Graves' hyperthyroidism and ophthalmopathy.

Sequencing used peripheral blood mononuclear cells (PBMCs), obtained at new diagnosis, from a patient treated with antithyroid drugs. These receptors all come from a young woman with Graves disease. Each CDR3 is given with its conserved first and last residue. Each record gives: D gene, clone size, CDR3 length, V gene, J gene, CDR3 DNA, CDR3 protein. D genes are given only for firm matches. Rows give clone size only sometimes, using once, few, many, or a class for an expanded clone.

d_gene: TRBD2; abundance: few; len: 14; v_gene: TRBV7-2; j_gene: TRBJ2-7; CDR3nt: TGTGCCAGCAGCGATGGAGGACTAGGGTACGAGCAGTACTTC; CDR3aa: CASSDGGLGYEQYF
d_gene: TRBD1; abundance: few; len: 14; v_gene: TRBV6-2/TRBV6-3; j_gene: TRBJ1-1; CDR3nt: TGTGCCAGCAGGCGGACAGGCCAGAACACTGAAGCTTTCTTT; CDR3aa: CASRRTGQNTEAFF
d_gene: NA; abundance: few; len: 16; v_gene: TRBV11-2; j_gene: TRBJ1-1; CDR3nt: TGTGCCAGCAGCCCCAGAGGTGGCAACCGAAACACTGAAGCTTTCTTT; CDR3aa: CASSPRGGNRNTEAFF
d_gene: TRBD2; abundance: NA; len: 17; v_gene: TRBV20-1; j_gene: TRBJ2-1; CDR3nt: TGCAGTGCTAGTCGGGAAGGACTAGCGACCTCCTACAATGAGCAGTTCTTC; CDR3aa: CSASREGLATSYNEQFF
d_gene: NA; abundance: many; len: 14; v_gene: TRBV28; j_gene: TRBJ2-4; CDR3nt: TGTGCCAGCATGCAGGGACTAGCCAAAAACATTCAGTACTTC; CDR3aa: CASMQGLAKNIQYF
d_gene: TRBD1; abundance: few; len: 16; v_gene: TRBV20-1; j_gene: TRBJ2-3; CDR3nt: TGCAGTGCACCGACCGGGACAGGAATACGCACAGATACGCAGTATTTT; CDR3aa: CSAPTGTGIRTDTQYF
d_gene: TRBD2; abundance: many; len: 13; v_gene: TRBV24-1; j_gene: TRBJ2-1; CDR3nt: TGTGCCACAGAGCGGGAGTGGGGCAATGAGCAGTTCTTC; CDR3aa: CATEREWGNEQFF
d_gene: NA; abundance: NA; len: 12; v_gene: TRBV18; j_gene: TRBJ1-1; CDR3nt: TGTGCCAGCTCAGGGGGTGACACTGAAGCTTTCTTT; CDR3aa: CASSGGDTEAFF
d_gene: TRBD1; abundance: NA; len: 16; v_gene: TRBV7-9; j_gene: TRBJ2-7; CDR3nt: TGTGCCAGCAGCCGAACCACGGGACAGGGGGGAAGGGAGCAGTACTTC; CDR3aa: CASSRTTGQGGREQYF
d_gene: TRBD1; abundance: NA; len: 15; v_gene: TRBV6-2/TRBV6-3; j_gene: TRBJ1-5; CDR3nt: TGTGCCAGCAGTTTAACGACAGGGGGCCTACAGCCCCAGCATTTT; CDR3aa: CASSLTTGGLQPQHF
d_gene: NA; abundance: many; len: 12; v_gene: TRBV18; j_gene: TRBJ2-2; CDR3nt: TGTGCCAGCTCACCGGTGGCCGGGGAGCTGTTTTTT; CDR3aa: CASSPVAGELFF
d_gene: TRBD1; abundance: NA; len: 15; v_gene: TRBV19; j_gene: TRBJ1-1; CDR3nt: TGTGCCAGTACCCCTCTACAGGGGTTGAACACTGAAGCTTTCTTT; CDR3aa: CASTPLQGLNTEAFF
d_gene: NA; abundance: few; len: 13; v_gene: TRBV20-1; j_gene: TRBJ1-5; CDR3nt: TGCAGTGCTTCCTGGGGACGGCAGGAGCCCCAGCATTTT; CDR3aa: CSASWGRQEPQHF
d_gene: TRBD1; abundance: NA; len: 15; v_gene: TRBV19; j_gene: TRBJ1-2; CDR3nt: TGTGCCAGTAGAGACACAGGGGCGAGGAGCTATGGCTACACCTTC; CDR3aa: CASRDTGARSYGYTF
d_gene: NA; abundance: few; len: 15; v_gene: TRBV6-5; j_gene: TRBJ1-3; CDR3nt: TGTGCCAGCAGTTACTCGGCGGGGTTAGGAAACACCATATATTTT; CDR3aa: CASSYSAGLGNTIYF
d_gene: TRBD1; abundance: many; len: 21; v_gene: TRBV27; j_gene: TRBJ2-5; CDR3nt: TGTGCCAGCAAACAAAAAGGGACAGCCACTCAACGGGCAACCAAACAAGAGACCCAGTACTTC; CDR3aa: CASKQKGTATQRATKQETQYF
d_gene: NA; abundance: NA; len: 12; v_gene: TRBV7-2; j_gene: TRBJ2-7; CDR3nt: TGTGCCAGCAGCTCGCAGATCGGCGAGCAGTACTTC; CDR3aa: CASSSQIGEQYF
d_gene: NA; abundance: many; len: 12; v_gene: TRBV6-1; j_gene: TRBJ1-5; CDR3nt: TGTGCCAGCGGTGACCTGATTCGTCCCCAGCATTTT; CDR3aa: CASGDLIRPQHF
d_gene: NA; abundance: NA; len: 15; v_gene: TRBV3-1; j_gene: TRBJ2-2; CDR3nt: TGTGCCAGCAGCCAAGACTATAGCAGGACCGGGGAGCTGTTTTTT; CDR3aa: CASSQDYSRTGELFF
d_gene: NA; abundance: NA; len: 14; v_gene: TRBV12-3/TRBV12-4; j_gene: TRBJ1-5; CDR3nt: TGTGCCAGCAGTCCTTCCCGGGTCAATCAGCCCCAGCATTTT; CDR3aa: CASSPSRVNQPQHF
d_gene: TRBD1; abundance: many; len: 15; v_gene: TRBV20-1; j_gene: TRBJ2-7; CDR3nt: TGCAGTGCGGAAGCTTCGGACAGGACGTCCTACGAGCAGTACTTC; CDR3aa: CSAEASDRTSYEQYF
d_gene: TRBD1; abundance: few; len: 17; v_gene: TRBV7-9; j_gene: TRBJ2-5; CDR3nt: TGTGCCAGCAGCTCCCGGGACAGGGGCGCCTTGCAAGAGACCCAGTACTTC; CDR3aa: CASSSRDRGALQETQYF
d_gene: NA; abundance: NA; len: 14; v_gene: TRBV29-1; j_gene: TRBJ2-3; CDR3nt: TGCAGCGCACCTTTATGGGGGAGCGTAGATACGCAGTATTTT; CDR3aa: CSAPLWGSVDTQYF
d_gene: NA; abundance: few; len: 13; v_gene: TRBV5-5; j_gene: TRBJ1-5; CDR3nt: TGTGCCAGCAGCGTGCATAGCAATCAGCCCCAGCATTTT; CDR3aa: CASSVHSNQPQHF
d_gene: TRBD2; abundance: NA; len: 14; v_gene: TRBV28; j_gene: TRBJ2-7; CDR3nt: TGTGCCAGCAGTTTAAGGCGGGAGGCCTCCGAGCAGTACTTC; CDR3aa: CASSLRREASEQYF